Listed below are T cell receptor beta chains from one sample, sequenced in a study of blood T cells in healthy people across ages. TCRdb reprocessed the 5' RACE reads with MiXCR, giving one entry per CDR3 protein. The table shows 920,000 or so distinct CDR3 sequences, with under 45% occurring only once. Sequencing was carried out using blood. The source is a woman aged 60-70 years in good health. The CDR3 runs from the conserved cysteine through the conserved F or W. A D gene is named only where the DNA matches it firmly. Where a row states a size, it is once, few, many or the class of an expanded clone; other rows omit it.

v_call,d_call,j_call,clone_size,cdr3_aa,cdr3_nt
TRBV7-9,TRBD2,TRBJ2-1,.,CASSFPPSGIIYNEQFF,TGTGCCAGCAGCTTTCCCCCTAGCGGGATCATCTACAATGAGCAGTTCTTC
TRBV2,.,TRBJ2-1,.,CASSAEWNEQFF,TGTGCCAGCAGTGCTGAATGGAATGAGCAGTTCTTC
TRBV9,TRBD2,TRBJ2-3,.,CASSGATRLAGADTQYF,TGTGCCAGCAGCGGGGCCACCCGACTAGCGGGAGCGGATACGCAGTATTTT
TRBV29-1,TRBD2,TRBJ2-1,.,CSVEGTSGSYNGQFF,TGCAGCGTTGAAGGGACTAGCGGGAGCTACAATGGGCAGTTCTTC
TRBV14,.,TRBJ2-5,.,CASSQVTRGFKETQYF,TGTGCCAGCAGCCAAGTGACTAGGGGTTTCAAAGAGACCCAGTACTTC
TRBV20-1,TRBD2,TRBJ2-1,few,CSAISGARSYNEQFF,TGCAGTGCCATTAGCGGGGCACGCTCCTACAATGAGCAGTTCTTC
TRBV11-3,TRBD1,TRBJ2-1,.,CASSVRGPGYNEQFF,TGTGCCAGCAGTGTCAGGGGGCCCGGATACAATGAGCAGTTCTTC
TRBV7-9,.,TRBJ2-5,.,CAGSPWRAGQETQYF,TGTGCCGGCAGCCCCTGGAGGGCCGGCCAAGAGACCCAGTACTTC
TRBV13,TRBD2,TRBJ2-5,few,CASSLWRGGSVRGGETQYF,TGTGCCAGCAGCTTATGGAGGGGCGGGAGTGTGAGAGGTGGAGAGACCCAGTACTTC
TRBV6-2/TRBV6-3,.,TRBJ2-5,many,CASSSGLRETQYF,TGTGCCAGCAGCTCCGGGTTGCGAGAGACCCAGTACTTC
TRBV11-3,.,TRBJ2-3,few,CASSLSTGRGSDTQYF,TGTGCCAGCAGCTTGTCAACAGGGCGCGGATCAGATACGCAGTATTTT
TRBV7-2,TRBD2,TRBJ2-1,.,CASSLVGRRAGGQNEQFF,TGTGCCAGCAGCTTAGTGGGAAGAAGAGCGGGAGGCCAGAATGAGCAGTTCTTC
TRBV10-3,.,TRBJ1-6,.,CAIRAEPGRRIGSPLHF,TGTGCCATCAGGGCTGAACCGGGACGTCGGATAGGCTCACCCCTCCACTTT
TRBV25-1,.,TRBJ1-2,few,CASSELVSSGYGYTF,TGTGCCAGCAGTGAATTGGTCAGTTCTGGGTATGGCTACACCTTC
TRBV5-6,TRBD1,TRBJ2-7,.,CASSQTGTELYEQYF,TGTGCCAGCAGTCAAACCGGGACAGAACTCTACGAGCAGTACTTC
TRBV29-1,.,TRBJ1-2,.,CSVAWNPDSGYTF,TGCAGCGTTGCTTGGAACCCGGATAGTGGCTACACCTTC
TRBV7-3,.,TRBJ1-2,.,CASSSEPGGYYGYTF,TGTGCCAGCAGCTCTGAACCGGGAGGGTATTATGGCTACACCTTC
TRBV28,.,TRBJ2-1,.,CASSLVGRDTNEQFF,TGTGCCAGCAGTTTAGTAGGGAGAGATACGAATGAGCAGTTCTTC
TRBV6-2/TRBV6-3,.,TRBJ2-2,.,CASSYSPGSRDTGELFF,TGTGCCAGCAGTTACTCTCCCGGGTCTCGGGACACCGGGGAGCTGTTTTTT
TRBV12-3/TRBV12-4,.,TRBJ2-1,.,CASPPPGASINEQFF,TGTGCCAGCCCCCCCCCAGGTGCTTCAATCAATGAGCAGTTCTTC
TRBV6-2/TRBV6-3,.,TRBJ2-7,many,CASSWGPPLYEQYF,TGTGCCAGCAGTTGGGGGCCTCCCCTTTACGAGCAGTACTTC
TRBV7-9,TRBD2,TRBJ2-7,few,CASSETSGGEQYF,TGTGCCAGCAGCGAAACGAGCGGGGGCGAGCAGTACTTC
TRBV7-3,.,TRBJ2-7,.,CASSLGGLANYEQYF,TGTGCCAGCAGCTTAGGTGGTCTAGCGAACTACGAGCAGTACTTC
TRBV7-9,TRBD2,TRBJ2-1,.,CASSPPHQGTSGNEQFF,TGTGCCAGCAGCCCGCCCCACCAGGGGACTAGCGGCAATGAGCAGTTCTTC
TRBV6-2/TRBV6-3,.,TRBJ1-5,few,CASRQVGDQPQHF,TGTGCCAGCAGGCAGGTGGGGGATCAGCCCCAGCATTTT
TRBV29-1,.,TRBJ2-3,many,CSVGHGGRDTQYF,TGCAGCGTTGGACACGGAGGGAGAGATACGCAGTATTTT
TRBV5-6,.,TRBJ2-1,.,CASSWVDGPSNEQFF,TGTGCCAGCAGCTGGGTGGATGGCCCCTCGAATGAGCAGTTCTTC
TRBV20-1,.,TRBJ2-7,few,CSASMTVLYEQYF,TGCAGTGCTAGCATGACAGTACTCTACGAGCAGTACTTC
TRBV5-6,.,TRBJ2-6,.,CASSIDREGLLRGANVLTF,TGTGCCAGCAGCATTGACAGGGAGGGTTTATTGCGTGGGGCCAACGTCCTGACTTTC
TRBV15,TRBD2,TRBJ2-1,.,CATSREPSGGYNEQFF,TGTGCCACCAGCAGAGAGCCTAGCGGGGGTTACAATGAGCAGTTCTTC
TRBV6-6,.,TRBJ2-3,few,CASTVPWETSTDTQYF,TGTGCCAGCACCGTCCCCTGGGAAACTAGCACAGATACGCAGTATTTT
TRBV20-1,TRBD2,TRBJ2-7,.,CSALAGVSYNEQYF,TGCAGTGCATTAGCGGGAGTCTCCTACAATGAGCAGTACTTC
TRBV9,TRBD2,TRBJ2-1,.,CASSVLAGGWDEQFF,TGTGCCAGCAGTGTCCTGGCGGGAGGATGGGATGAGCAGTTCTTC
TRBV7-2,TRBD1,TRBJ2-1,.,CASSLGNGQGHNEQFF,TGTGCCAGCAGCTTAGGGAATGGACAGGGTCACAATGAGCAGTTCTTC
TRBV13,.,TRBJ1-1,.,CASSPPMDTEAFF,TGTGCCAGCAGCCCCCCGATGGACACTGAAGCTTTCTTT
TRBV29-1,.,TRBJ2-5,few,CSVEGAPSGVQYF,TGCAGCGTTGAAGGGGCTCCCTCGGGGGTGCAGTACTTC
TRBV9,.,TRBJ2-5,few,CASSVGATRGEETQYF,TGTGCCAGCAGCGTAGGGGCCACTAGGGGAGAGGAGACCCAGTACTTC
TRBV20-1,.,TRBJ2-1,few,CSAESGLGMDEQFF,TGCAGTGCTGAAAGCGGGTTGGGGATGGATGAGCAGTTCTTC
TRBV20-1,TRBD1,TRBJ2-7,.,CSARGVGQLRQGSYNEQYF,TGCAGTGCTAGAGGAGTGGGACAGTTAAGGCAGGGGTCCTACAATGAGCAGTACTTC
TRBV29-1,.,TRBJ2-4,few,CSVSGAKNIQYF,TGCAGCGTCAGTGGCGCCAAAAACATTCAGTACTTC
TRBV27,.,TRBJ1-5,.,CASSLGTNSNQPQHF,TGTGCCAGCAGTTTAGGGACAAATAGCAATCAGCCCCAGCATTTT
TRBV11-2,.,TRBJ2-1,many,CASSYGQNEQFF,TGTGCCAGCAGCTATGGGCAAAATGAGCAGTTCTTC